This T cell receptor beta chain was captured by sequencing in a study of cytomegalovirus exposure and HLA in healthy donors. Regarding this clone: No antigen is known for it.

With V trimmed by 5 bases and J by 7 bases, 15 bases remained unmatched. CDR3 length: 18 amino acids. Germline V gene lookup returns CDR1 SGHRS and CDR2 YFSETQ. Regarding the study as a whole: TCR beta chains numbering roughly 150 were designated cytomegalovirus-associated.

PCR primers comprised 60 Vbeta and 13 Jbeta primers. Clones were read by immunoSEQ multiplex PCR, and TCRdb kept only the in-frame ones, dropping some. The sample has about 200,000 clones; around 80% are singletons. The receptor comes from a man aged 45-60 years in good health and CMV-seronegative. The J gene is TRBJ2-1, the V gene TRBV5-1; 13 bases line up with TRBD2. The sequenced material came from PBMCs. Written as DNA, the CDR3 is TGCGCCAGCAGTTTTACCCTTCCGGGACTAGCGGGACGGAATGAGCAGTTCTTC. It is translated as CASSFTLPGLAGRNEQFF.